The sequence of this TCR beta chain was determined in a study of a mutant IDH1 vaccine in newly diagnosed glioma (dated by TCRdb to about 2021). Background on the whole study: In the chemotherapy-containing groups, vaccination started alongside temozolomide cycles, whereas in patients who had radiotherapy alone it started 4-6 weeks after radiotherapy. Of the approximately 35 treated patients, approximately 60% were male and about 40% were female, and a mean age of around 40 years was recorded. Before enrollment, most patients had been given radiochemotherapy with temozolomide as standard therapy, while the rest had received either radiotherapy alone or temozolomide alone. Visit V12 was the week-35 safety follow-up and visit V13 was the week-47 end of study. Six visits were used for peripheral blood collection: V03 (baseline), V05, V07, V10, V12 and V13. For exploratory analyses, longitudinal TCRB deep sequencing was carried out in about two dozen treated patients wherever samples were available.

Its CDR3 holds 14 amino acids, cysteine through phenylalanine. CDR3 DNA is the only sequence kept; it has 42 bases, read in frame from the first base. V and J are truncated by 5 bases and 8 bases respectively, leaving an intervening sequence of 18 bases. CDR1 SGHTA and CDR2 FQGNSA are derived from the germline V gene. What this sample's time point label stands for: week 35, safety follow-up. Every vaccine dose consisted of 300 ug of a 20-mer mutant IDH1 peptide in Montanide, administered subcutaneously together with topical imiquimod. Across visits V03 through V10, patients got a total of eight vaccinations, given in weeks 1, 3, 5, 7, 11, 15, 19 and 23. All donors had newly diagnosed IDH1-mutant astrocytomas of WHO grade 3 or 4 that showed loss of nuclear ATRX. The samples were drawn from NOA16, a multicentre, single-arm, open-label phase I trial in Germany that tested a mutant IDH1 peptide vaccine in humans for the first time. Genomic DNA for TCRB sequencing was isolated from EDTA blood with the DNeasy Blood and Tissue Kit.

Receptor libraries were prepared by the immunoSEQ multiplex PCR assay. Rearranged TCR beta chain sequences were amplified using the hsTCRB Kit according to the manufacturer's protocol. TCRB libraries were sequenced on an Illumina MiSeq. The paper's processing steps were these. Demultiplexing, trimming and gene mapping were performed with the kit vendor's proprietary platform. TCRdb carries this immuneACCESS record with in-frame sequences only. Its versions omit some clonotypes, under half of them owing to an unresolved V gene in the studies checked, with the rest unexplained. V and J calls plus clone size are reproduced from that table; the DNA served to infer D and trimming. For this sample the table gives around 30,000 clones, of which 80% were detected only once. Together, the top ten hold 3.2% of the sample. The investigation overall reported the following: Availability determined which PBMC samples were chosen for TCRB deep sequencing. The authors noted that analyses of patient blood samples could not be reproduced because of sample limitations. Changes in the top peripheral T cell clonotypes picked up by TCRB sequencing did not appear to be linked to pseudoprogression. Immune responses induced by the vaccine were seen in around 94% of patients across multiple MHC alleles.

This clone was found once. There is no known antigen for this receptor. Per-nucleotide qualities are absent, and no much larger clonotype sits a single base away. The V gene is TRBV7-2 and the J gene is TRBJ1-2, with the D gene call left open. This sample comprised PBMCs, obtained from a glioma patient whose treatment included an IDH1 peptide vaccine. The TCR was taken from a man aged 35 to 55 with glioma. Some clones in this sample may be carry-over from other donors' samples. The CDR3 protein is CASSVRHGGGGYTF. The nucleotides are TGTGCCAGCAGCGTAAGACATGGCGGTGGGGGCTACACCTTC. Here the CDR3 is joined to the reference TRBV7-2 and TRBJ1-2 genes, and the full variable domain is: GAGVSQSPSNKVTEKGKDVELRCDPISGHTALYWYRQSLGQGLEFLIYFQGNSAPDKSGLPSDRFSAERTGGSVSTLTIQRTQQEDSAVYLCASSVRHGGGGYTFGSGTRLTVV.